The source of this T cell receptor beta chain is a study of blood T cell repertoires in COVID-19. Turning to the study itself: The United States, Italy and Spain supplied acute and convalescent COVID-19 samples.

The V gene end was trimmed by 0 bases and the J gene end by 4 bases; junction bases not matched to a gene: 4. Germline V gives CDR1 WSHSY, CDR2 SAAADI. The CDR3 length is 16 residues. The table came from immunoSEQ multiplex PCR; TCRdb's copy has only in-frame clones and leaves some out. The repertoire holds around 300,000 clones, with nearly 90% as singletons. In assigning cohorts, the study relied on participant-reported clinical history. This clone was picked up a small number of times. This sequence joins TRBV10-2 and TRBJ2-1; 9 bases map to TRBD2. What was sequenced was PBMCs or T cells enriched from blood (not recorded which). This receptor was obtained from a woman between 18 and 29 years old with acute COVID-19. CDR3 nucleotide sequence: TGCGCCAGCAGTGAGTCGATAGCGGGAGAGTACAATGAGCAGTTCTTC. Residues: CASSESIAGEYNEQFF.